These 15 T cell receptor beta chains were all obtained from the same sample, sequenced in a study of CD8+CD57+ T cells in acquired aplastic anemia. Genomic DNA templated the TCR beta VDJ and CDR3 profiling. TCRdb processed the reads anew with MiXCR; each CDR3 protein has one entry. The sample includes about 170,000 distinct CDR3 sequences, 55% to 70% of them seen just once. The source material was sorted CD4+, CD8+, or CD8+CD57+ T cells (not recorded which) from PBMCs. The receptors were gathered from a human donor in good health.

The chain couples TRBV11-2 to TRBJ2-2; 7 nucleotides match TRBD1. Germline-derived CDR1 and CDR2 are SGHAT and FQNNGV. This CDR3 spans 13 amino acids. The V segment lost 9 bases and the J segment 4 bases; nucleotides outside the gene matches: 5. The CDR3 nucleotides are TGTGCCAGACAGGGACAGCTCACCGGGGAGCTGTTTTTT. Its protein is CARQGQLTGELFF.

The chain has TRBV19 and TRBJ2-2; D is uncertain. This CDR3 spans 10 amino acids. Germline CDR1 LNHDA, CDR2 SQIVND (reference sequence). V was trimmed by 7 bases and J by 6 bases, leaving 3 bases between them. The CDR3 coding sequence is TGTGCCAGTATGCCCGGGGAGCTGTTTTTT. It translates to CASMPGELFF. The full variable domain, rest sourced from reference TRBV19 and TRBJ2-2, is DGGITQSPKYLFRKEGQNVTLSCEQNLNHDAMYWYRQDPGQGLRLIYYSQIVNDFQKGDIAEGYSVSREKKESFPLTVTSAQKNPTAFYLCASMPGELFFGEGSRLTVL.

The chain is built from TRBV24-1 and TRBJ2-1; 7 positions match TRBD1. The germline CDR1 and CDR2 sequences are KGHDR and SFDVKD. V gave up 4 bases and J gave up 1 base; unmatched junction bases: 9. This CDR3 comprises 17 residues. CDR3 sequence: CATSDYPGTASYNEQFF. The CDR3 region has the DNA TGTGCCACCAGTGACTATCCCGGGACAGCGTCCTACAATGAGCAGTTCTTC.

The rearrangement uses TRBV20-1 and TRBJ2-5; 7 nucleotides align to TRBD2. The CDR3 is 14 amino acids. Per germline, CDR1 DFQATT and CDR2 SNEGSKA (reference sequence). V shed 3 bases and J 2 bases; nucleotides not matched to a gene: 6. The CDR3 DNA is TGCAGTGCTAGGGAGTCTAGCGGACAAGAGACCCAGTACTTC. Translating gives CSARESSGQETQYF.

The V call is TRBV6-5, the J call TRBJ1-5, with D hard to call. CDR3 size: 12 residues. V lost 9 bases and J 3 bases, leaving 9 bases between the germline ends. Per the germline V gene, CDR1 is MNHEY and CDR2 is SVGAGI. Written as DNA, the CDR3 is TGTGCCAGAAGACACTACAATCAGCCCCAGCATTTT. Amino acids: CARRHYNQPQHF.

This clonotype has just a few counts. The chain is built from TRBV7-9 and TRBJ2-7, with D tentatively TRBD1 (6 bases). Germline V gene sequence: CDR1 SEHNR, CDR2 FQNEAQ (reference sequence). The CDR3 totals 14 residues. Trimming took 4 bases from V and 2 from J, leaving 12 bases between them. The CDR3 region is CASSYNRVPYEQYF. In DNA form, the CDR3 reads TGTGCCAGCAGCTACAACAGGGTCCCCTACGAGCAGTACTTC.

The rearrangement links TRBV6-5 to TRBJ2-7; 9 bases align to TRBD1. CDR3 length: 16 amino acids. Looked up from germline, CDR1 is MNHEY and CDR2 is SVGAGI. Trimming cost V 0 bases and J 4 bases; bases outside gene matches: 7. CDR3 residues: CASSYSPQGAGYEQYF. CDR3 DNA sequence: TGTGCCAGCAGTTACTCACCACAGGGGGCAGGTTACGAGCAGTACTTC.

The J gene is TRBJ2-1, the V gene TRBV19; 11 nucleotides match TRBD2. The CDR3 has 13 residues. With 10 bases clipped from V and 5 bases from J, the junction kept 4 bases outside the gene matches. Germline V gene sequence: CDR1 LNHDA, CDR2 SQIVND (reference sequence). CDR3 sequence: CATEGLADNEQFF. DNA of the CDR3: TGTGCCACCGAGGGACTAGCGGACAATGAGCAGTTCTTC.

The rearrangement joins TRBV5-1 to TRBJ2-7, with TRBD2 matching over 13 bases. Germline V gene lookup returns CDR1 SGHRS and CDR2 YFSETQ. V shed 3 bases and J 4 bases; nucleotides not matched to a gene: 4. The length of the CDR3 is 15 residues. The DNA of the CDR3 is TGCGCCAGCAGCTCACTAGCGGGAGGGGCATACGAGCAGTACTTC. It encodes CASSSLAGGAYEQYF.

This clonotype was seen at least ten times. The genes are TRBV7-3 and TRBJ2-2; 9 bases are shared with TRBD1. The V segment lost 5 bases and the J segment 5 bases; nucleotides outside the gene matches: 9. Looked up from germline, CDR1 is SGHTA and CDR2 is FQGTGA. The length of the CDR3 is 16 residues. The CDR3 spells CASSPSSGQGTGELFF. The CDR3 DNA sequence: TGTGCCAGCAGCCCTAGTTCGGGACAGGGAACCGGGGAGCTGTTTTTT.

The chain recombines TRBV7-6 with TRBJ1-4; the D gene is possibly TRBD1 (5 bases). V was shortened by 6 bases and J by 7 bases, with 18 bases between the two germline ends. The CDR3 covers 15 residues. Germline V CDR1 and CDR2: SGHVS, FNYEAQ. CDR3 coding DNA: TGTGCCAGCAGAGGACCCCAGGGCTTGGGTGAAAAACTGTTTTTT. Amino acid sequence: CASRGPQGLGEKLFF. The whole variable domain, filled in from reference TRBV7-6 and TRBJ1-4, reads GAGVSQSPRYKVTKRGQDVALRCDPISGHVSLYWYRQALGQGPEFLTYFNYEAQQDKSGLPNDRFSAERPEGSISTLTIQRTEQRDSAMYRCASRGPQGLGEKLFFGSGTQLSVL.

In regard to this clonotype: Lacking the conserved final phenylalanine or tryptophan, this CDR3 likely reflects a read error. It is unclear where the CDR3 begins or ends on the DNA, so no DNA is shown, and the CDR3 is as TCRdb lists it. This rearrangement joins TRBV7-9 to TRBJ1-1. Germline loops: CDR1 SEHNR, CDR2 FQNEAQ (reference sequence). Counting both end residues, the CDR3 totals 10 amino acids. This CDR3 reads CASSLTDMFS.

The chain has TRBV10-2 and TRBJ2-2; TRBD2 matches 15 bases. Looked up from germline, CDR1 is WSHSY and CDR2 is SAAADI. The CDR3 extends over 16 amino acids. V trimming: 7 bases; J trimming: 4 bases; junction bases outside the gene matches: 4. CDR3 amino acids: CASTGTSGRTTGELFF. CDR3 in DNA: TGCGCCAGCACCGGGACTAGCGGGAGGACCACCGGGGAGCTGTTTTTT.

The CDR3: CASSFRQGGDQPQHF. For the CDR3, the DNA is TGTGCCAGCAGCTTTAGACAGGGAGGGGATCAGCCCCAGCATTTT. J is TRBJ1-5 and V is TRBV11-2; 7 nucleotides line up with TRBD1. V lost 3 bases, J lost 5 bases, and 7 bases stayed unmatched. Per germline, CDR1 SGHAT and CDR2 FQNNGV. The length of the CDR3 is 15 residues.

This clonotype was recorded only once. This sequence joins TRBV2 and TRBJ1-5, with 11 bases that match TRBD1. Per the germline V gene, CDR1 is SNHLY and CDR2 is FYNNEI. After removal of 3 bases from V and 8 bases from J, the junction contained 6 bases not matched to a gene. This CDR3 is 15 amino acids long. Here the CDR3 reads CASSDTDRGPEPQHF. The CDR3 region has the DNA TGTGCCAGCAGTGATACGGACAGGGGGCCGGAGCCCCAGCATTTT.